A selection of T cell receptor beta chains follows, all from one sample in a study of blood T cell repertoires in COVID-19. Profiling relied on immunoSEQ multiplex PCR, and the TCRdb table lists in-frame clones only, not all of them. The sample yields approximately 70,000 clones, roughly 89% seen once. Sequenced material: peripheral blood. These receptors were taken from a woman aged 50 to 60 with acute or convalescent COVID-19. Both conserved end residues are part of each CDR3. Fields, in order: J gene, D gene, clone size, V gene, CDR3 protein, CDR3 DNA. A D gene is named only where the DNA matches it firmly. Clone sizes are given selectively: once, few, many, or a class where the clone is expanded.

TRBJ2-1,TRBD2,NA,TRBV7-3,CASRPTSGGRNEQFF,TGTGCCAGCAGGCCTACTAGCGGGGGACGGAATGAGCAGTTCTTC
TRBJ1-2,TRBD1,NA,TRBV7-9,CASQAGGSNYGYTF,TGTGCCAGCCAAGCAGGGGGAAGTAACTATGGCTACACCTTC
TRBJ2-1,TRBD2,NA,TRBV7-3,CASSLTVTSGAGNEQFF,TGTGCCAGCAGCTTAACGGTGACTAGCGGGGCAGGCAATGAGCAGTTCTTC
TRBJ2-1,TRBD2,NA,TRBV30,CAWTSGGRRDEQFF,TGTGCCTGGACCTCGGGGGGGAGGCGGGATGAGCAGTTCTTC
TRBJ1-4,TRBD1,once,TRBV19,CASASDRINEKLFF,TGTGCCAGTGCCTCGGACAGGATAAATGAAAAACTGTTTTTT
TRBJ2-7,TRBD2,NA,TRBV6-2/TRBV6-3,CASSYETSGSWSYEQYF,TGTGCCAGCAGTTACGAGACTAGCGGGAGTTGGTCCTACGAGCAGTACTTC
TRBJ1-6,NA,NA,TRBV6-6,CASTRSGSPLHF,TGTGCCAGCACCAGGAGCGGTTCACCCCTCCACTTT
TRBJ1-2,NA,NA,TRBV5-4,CASSLLGAVESGYTF,TGTGCCAGCAGCTTGTTGGGGGCGGTAGAGTCTGGCTACACCTTC
TRBJ1-3,NA,NA,TRBV30,CAWSRAGNTIYF,TGTGCCTGGAGCAGGGCTGGAAACACCATATATTTT
TRBJ2-5,NA,NA,TRBV12-3/TRBV12-4,CASSLAGGETQYF,TGTGCCAGCAGTTTAGCAGGAGGGGAGACCCAGTACTTC
TRBJ2-7,NA,NA,TRBV10-3,CAISELEGAGEQYF,TGTGCCATCAGTGAGTTGGAGGGGGCGGGGGAGCAGTACTTC
TRBJ1-4,NA,NA,TRBV7-9,CASSLASVRREKLFF,TGTGCCAGCAGCTTAGCCTCGGTAAGGAGAGAAAAACTGTTTTTT
TRBJ2-2,NA,once,TRBV4-1,CASSQGGGTNTGELFF,TGCGCCAGCAGCCAAGGAGGCGGGACCAACACCGGGGAGCTGTTTTTT
TRBJ2-7,NA,NA,TRBV30,CASQALSNLEQYF,TGTGCCTCTCAGGCCTTATCAAACCTCGAGCAGTACTTC
TRBJ2-3,TRBD2,NA,TRBV3-1/TRBV3-2,CASSQPSGGATDTQYF,TGTGCCAGCAGCCAACCTAGCGGGGGGGCCACAGATACGCAGTATTTT
TRBJ1-4,NA,NA,TRBV11-2,CASSPTDRYEKLFF,TGTGCCAGCAGTCCGACAGACCGCTATGAAAAACTGTTTTTT
TRBJ2-1,TRBD2,NA,TRBV5-1,CASSAIAGGPGEQFF,TGCGCCAGCAGCGCAATAGCGGGAGGGCCCGGTGAGCAGTTCTTC
TRBJ1-2,NA,NA,TRBV24-1,CATSDGSGVGGYTF,TGTGCCACCAGTGATGGGTCAGGGGTAGGTGGCTACACCTTC
TRBJ2-2,TRBD2,NA,TRBV5-1,CASSGTSGGPNTGELFF,TGCGCCAGCAGCGGGACTAGCGGGGGGCCGAACACCGGGGAGCTGTTTTTT
TRBJ1-5,NA,NA,TRBV18,CASSPPFREPNQPQHF,TGTGCCAGCTCACCACCGTTCCGGGAACCGAATCAGCCCCAGCATTTT